The rows below give T cell receptor beta chains drawn from one sample of a study of spatial heterogeneity in lung cancer. Using its own MiXCR run on the 5' RACE reads, TCRdb lists one record per CDR3 protein. The data contain 9,500 to 13,000 distinct CDR3 sequences, 10% of them singletons. The sample in question was PBMCs, obtained at follow-up. The receptors come from a female donor with early-stage non-small cell lung cancer. Both conserved end residues are part of each CDR3. A D gene is named only where the DNA matches it firmly. The size of a clone is reported for some rows only, either as once, few or many, or as a class for expanded clones.

d_gene,j_gene,v_gene,abundance,CDR3nt,CDR3aa
-,TRBJ2-7,TRBV9,-,TGTGCCAGCAGCGTAGACGGGAGTTCGGAGCGAAAGCAGTACTTC,CASSVDGSSERKQYF
TRBD2,TRBJ2-5,TRBV29-1,few,TGCAGCGTGGGAGGGGAGACCCAGTACTTC,CSVGGETQYF
-,TRBJ2-7,TRBV27,many,TGTGCCAGCAGTTTAGCGGCGGGGCGCTACAGCTCCTACGAGCAGTACTTC,CASSLAAGRYSSYEQYF
-,TRBJ2-7,TRBV28,-,TGTGCCAGTCGAGGGGTTTACGAGCAGTACTTC,CASRGVYEQYF
-,TRBJ1-5,TRBV15,-,TGTGCCACCAGCAGAGATGCTTCGATGGATCAGCCCCAGCATTTT,CATSRDASMDQPQHF
-,TRBJ1-1,TRBV29-1,many,TGCAGCGTCATAGCGTTGAACACTGAAGCTTTCTTT,CSVIALNTEAFF
-,TRBJ2-4,TRBV7-9,few,TGTGCCAGCAGCTTAGAATACATTCAGTACTTC,CASSLEYIQYF
-,TRBJ1-1,TRBV6-1,many,TGTGCCAGCAGTGAGAGGCGGGGAAGAGCTTTCTTT,CASSERRGRAFF
TRBD1,TRBJ2-6,TRBV20-1,few,TGCAGTGCTAGGCCGACAGGGCTCAACGTCCTGACTTTC,CSARPTGLNVLTF
TRBD1,TRBJ2-5,TRBV7-9,many,TGTGCCAGCAGGAAAGCGGACAGGGCAGATCGGCGTCAGGGGGAGACCCAGTACTTC,CASRKADRADRRQGETQYF
-,TRBJ1-1,TRBV6-2/TRBV6-3,many,TGTGCCAGCAGTTGGTCTTATGGAGGGGCGAACACTGAAGCTTTCTTT,CASSWSYGGANTEAFF
-,TRBJ2-1,TRBV28,few,TGTGCCAGCAGTTTGGACTCTTACAATGAGCAGTTCTTC,CASSLDSYNEQFF
-,TRBJ2-5,TRBV4-3,-,TGCGCCAGCAGCCAAGATCGGGAGACCCAGTACTTC,CASSQDRETQYF
-,TRBJ2-2,TRBV2,few,TGTGCCAGCAGTGAACCCCGGGGGCTCGACACCGGGGAGCTGTTTTTT,CASSEPRGLDTGELFF
-,TRBJ2-3,TRBV7-2,many,TGTGCCAGCAGCTTATTAACAGATACGCAGTATTTT,CASSLLTDTQYF
TRBD1,TRBJ1-5,TRBV30,many,TGTGCCTGGAGCCCAGGGGGCCGGCAGCCCCAGCATTTT,CAWSPGGRQPQHF
-,TRBJ1-1,TRBV15,-,TGTGCCACCAGCAGAGACCTGAACACTGAAGCTTTCTTT,CATSRDLNTEAFF
-,TRBJ2-5,TRBV20-1,many,TGCAGTGCTAGTGTGGGGCAGGGACAAGAGACCCAGTACTTC,CSASVGQGQETQYF